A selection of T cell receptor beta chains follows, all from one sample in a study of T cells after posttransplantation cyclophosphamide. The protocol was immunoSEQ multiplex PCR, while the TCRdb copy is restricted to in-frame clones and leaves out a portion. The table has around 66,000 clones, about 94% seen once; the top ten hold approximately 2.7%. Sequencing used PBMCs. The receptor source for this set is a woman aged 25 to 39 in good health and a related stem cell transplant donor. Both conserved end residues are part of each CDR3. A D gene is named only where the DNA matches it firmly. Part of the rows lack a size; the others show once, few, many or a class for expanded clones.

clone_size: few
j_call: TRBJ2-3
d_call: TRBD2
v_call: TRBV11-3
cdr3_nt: TGTGCCAGCAGCCTTAGCGGGAGTAGCACAGATACGCAGTATTTT
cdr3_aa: CASSLSGSSTDTQYF

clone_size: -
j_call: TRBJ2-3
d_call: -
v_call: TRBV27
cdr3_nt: TGTGCCAGCAGTTTCTCCCTAGGCACAGATACGCAGTATTTT
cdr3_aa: CASSFSLGTDTQYF

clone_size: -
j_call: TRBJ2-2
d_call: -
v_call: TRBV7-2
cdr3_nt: TGTGCCAGCAGCTTAGGAGGTTACGGGGAGCTGTTTTTT
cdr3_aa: CASSLGGYGELFF

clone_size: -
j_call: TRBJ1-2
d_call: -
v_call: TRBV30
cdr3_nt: TGTGCCTGGAGTCATGGCTTCGGGGGGAACTATGGCTACACCTTC
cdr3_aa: CAWSHGFGGNYGYTF

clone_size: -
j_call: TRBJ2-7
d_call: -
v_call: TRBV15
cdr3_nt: TGTGCCACCAGCAGAGGAAAGGCGGGTTACGAGCAGTACTTC
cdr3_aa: CATSRGKAGYEQYF

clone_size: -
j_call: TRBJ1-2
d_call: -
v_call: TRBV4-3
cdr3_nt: TGCGCCAGCAGCCAAGTTCCGGGGGCTAGGGGCTACACCTTC
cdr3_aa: CASSQVPGARGYTF

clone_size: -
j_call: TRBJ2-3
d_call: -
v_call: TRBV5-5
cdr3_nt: TGTGCCAGCAGCTTGGCCAGCAGGAACTTGGGCACAGATACGCAGTATTTT
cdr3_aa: CASSLASRNLGTDTQYF

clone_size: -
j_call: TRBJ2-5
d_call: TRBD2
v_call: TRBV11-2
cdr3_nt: TGTGCCAGCAGCTCAGCGGGGGCACGGGGGGAGACCCAGTACTTC
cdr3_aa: CASSSAGARGETQYF

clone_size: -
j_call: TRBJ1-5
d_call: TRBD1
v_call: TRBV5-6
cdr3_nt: TGTGCCAGCAGCTGGGGACAGGGGGCAGGCCAGCCCCAGCATTTT
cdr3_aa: CASSWGQGAGQPQHF

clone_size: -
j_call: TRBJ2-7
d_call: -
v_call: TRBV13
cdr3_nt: TGTGCCAGCAGCATCACTGGCGAGCAGTACTTC
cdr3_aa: CASSITGEQYF